This T cell receptor (beta chain) appears in the sequencing data of a study of T cell responses to AZD1222 COVID-19 vaccine. The study, taken as a whole, reports: Breadth and depth of Spike-specific TCRs rose after two AZD1222 doses. There were mostly white British donors and more females than males, and clonal diversity was possibly underestimated. Every sample of the repertoires postdated the peak T cell response. Unmutated regions of variants are reportedly targeted by nearly half of spike-specific TCRs.

Repertoires were generated with immunoSEQ multiplex PCR, while TCRdb's copy carries only in-frame clones and drops some. Of around 100,000 clones in the sample, approximately 87% were seen once. Worth noting for this clone: Its antigen is still unknown.

With 5 bases removed from V and 6 bases from J, the gap between germline ends came to 13 bases. This CDR3 is 13 amino acids long. The germline gives CDR1 PRHDT, CDR2 FYEKMQ (reference sequence). J is TRBJ1-1 and V is TRBV13; TRBD1 is a possible D gene (6 bases). This sequence was found in an adult in good health. The source was peripheral blood, collected on day 0 of AZD1222 vaccination. The CDR3 protein is CASSQGFSAEAFF. CDR3 DNA: TGTGCCAGCAGCCAGGGGTTTTCCGCTGAAGCTTTCTTT.